This T cell receptor (beta chain) was recovered during a study of memory CD4+ T cells and cytomegalovirus serostatus. Study details: Of the healthy Belgian adults, 9 were CMV seropositive and approximately 25 seronegative. Findings of the study overall: About 40% of the roughly 160 known CMV-associated TCRbeta sequences appeared in CD4+ memory.

Original analysis: Out-of-frame sequences were removed, leaving 2 million to 2.5 million distinct TCRbeta sequences. Some clones are missing from TCRdb's copy, which holds only in-frame ones; the method was immunoSEQ multiplex PCR. V, J and clone size are taken as reported in that table, and D and trimming were inferred from the DNA itself. The data show 40,000 to 60,000 clones, 78% seen once. The sort gate was single viable CD3+CD4+CD8-CD45RO+ cells for memory CD4+ T cells. Total CD4+ T cells were enriched by CD4 positive selection. Points on this clone: Its specificity is not known.

CDR3 length equals 20 residues. The chain carries TRBV21-1 and TRBJ2-1; the listed D gene, TRBD2, was not tested against the DNA. TRBV21-1 corresponds to a pseudogene. The clonotype comes from an adult in good health and CMV-seronegative. The specimen was memory CD4+ T cells from blood. The CDR3 spells CASSKVGGEIGLSSYNEQFF. The DNA for the CDR3 is TGTGCCAGCAGCAAAGTGGGAGGGGAAATCGGCCTGAGCTCCTACAATGAGCAGTTCTTC.